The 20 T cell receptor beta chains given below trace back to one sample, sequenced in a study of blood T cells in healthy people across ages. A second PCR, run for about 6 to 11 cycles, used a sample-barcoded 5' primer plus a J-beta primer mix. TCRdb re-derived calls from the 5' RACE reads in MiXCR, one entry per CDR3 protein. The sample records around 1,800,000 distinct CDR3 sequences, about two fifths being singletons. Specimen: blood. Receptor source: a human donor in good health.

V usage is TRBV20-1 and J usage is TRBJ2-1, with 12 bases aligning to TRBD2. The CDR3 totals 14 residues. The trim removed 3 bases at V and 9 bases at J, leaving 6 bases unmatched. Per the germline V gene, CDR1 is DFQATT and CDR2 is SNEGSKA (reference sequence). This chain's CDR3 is CSARELAGGSEQFF. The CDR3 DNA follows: TGCAGTGCTAGGGAACTAGCGGGGGGCTCTGAGCAGTTCTTC.

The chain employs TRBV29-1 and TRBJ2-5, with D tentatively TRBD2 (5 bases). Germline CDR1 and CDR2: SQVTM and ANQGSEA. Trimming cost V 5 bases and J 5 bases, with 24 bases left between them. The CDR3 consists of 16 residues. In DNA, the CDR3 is TGCAGCGTTTGGTTGAGCGGTTCTACAGCAAGGGAGACCCAGTACTTC. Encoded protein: CSVWLSGSTARETQYF.

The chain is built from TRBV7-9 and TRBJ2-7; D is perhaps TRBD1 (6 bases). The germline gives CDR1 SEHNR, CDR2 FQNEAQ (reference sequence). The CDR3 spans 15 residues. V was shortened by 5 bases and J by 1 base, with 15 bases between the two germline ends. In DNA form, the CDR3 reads TGTGCCAGCAGCCAGGGGTGGGCCCCGTCCTACGAGCAGTACTTC. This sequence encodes CASSQGWAPSYEQYF.

The CDR3 reads CSVQAGGPVAKNIQYF. The CDR3 nucleotides are TGCAGTGTCCAAGCGGGGGGGCCCGTAGCCAAAAACATTCAGTACTTC. The gene calls are TRBV20-1 and TRBJ2-4, with 10 bases identical to TRBD2. The CDR3 has 16 residues. With V trimmed by 7 bases and J by 0 bases, 9 bases remained unmatched. In germline, CDR1 is DFQATT, CDR2 SNEGSKA (reference sequence).

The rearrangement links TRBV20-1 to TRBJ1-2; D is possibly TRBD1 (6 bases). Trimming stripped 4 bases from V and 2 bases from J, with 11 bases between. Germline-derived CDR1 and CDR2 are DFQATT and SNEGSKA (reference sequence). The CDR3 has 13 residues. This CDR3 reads CSATTQGNYGYTF. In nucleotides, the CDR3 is TGCAGTGCTACCACACAGGGCAACTATGGCTACACCTTC.

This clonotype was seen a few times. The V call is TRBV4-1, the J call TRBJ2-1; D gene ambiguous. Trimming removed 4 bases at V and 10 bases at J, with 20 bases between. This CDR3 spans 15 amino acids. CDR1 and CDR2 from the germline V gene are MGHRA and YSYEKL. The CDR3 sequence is CASSPHSPTGEEQFF. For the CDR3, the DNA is TGCGCCAGCAGCCCCCACTCGCCCACCGGCGAAGAGCAGTTCTTC.

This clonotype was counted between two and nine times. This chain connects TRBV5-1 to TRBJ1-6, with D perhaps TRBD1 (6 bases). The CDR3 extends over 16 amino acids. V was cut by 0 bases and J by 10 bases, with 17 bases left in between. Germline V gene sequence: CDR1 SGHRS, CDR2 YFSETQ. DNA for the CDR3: TGCGCCAGCAGCTTGGTCCTCCGGGACACCGGATCACCCCTCCACTTT. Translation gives CASSLVLRDTGSPLHF. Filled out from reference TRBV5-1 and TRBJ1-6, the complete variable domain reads KAGVTQTPRYLIKTRGQQVTLSCSPISGHRSVSWYQQTPGQGLQFLFEYFSETQRNKGNFPGRFSGRQFSNSRSEMNVSTLELGDSALYLCASSLVLRDTGSPLHFGNGTRLTVT.

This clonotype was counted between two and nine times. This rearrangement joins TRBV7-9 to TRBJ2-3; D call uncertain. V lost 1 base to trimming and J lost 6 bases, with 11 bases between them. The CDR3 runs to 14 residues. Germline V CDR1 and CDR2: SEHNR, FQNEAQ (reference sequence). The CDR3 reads CASSLGGLEDTQYF. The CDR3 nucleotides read TGTGCCAGCAGCTTAGGGGGTCTTGAGGATACGCAGTATTTT. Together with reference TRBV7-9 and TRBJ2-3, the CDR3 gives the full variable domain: DTGVSQNPRHKITKRGQNVTFRCDPISEHNRLYWYRQTLGQGPEFLTYFQNEAQLEKSRLLSDRFSAERPKGSFSTLEIQRTEQGDSAMYLCASSLGGLEDTQYFGPGTRLTVL.

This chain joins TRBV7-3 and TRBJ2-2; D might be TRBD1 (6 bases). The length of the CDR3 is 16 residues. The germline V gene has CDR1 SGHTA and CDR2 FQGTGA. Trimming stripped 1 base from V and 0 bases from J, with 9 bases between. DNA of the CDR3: TGTGCCAGCAGCTTAATGGGGACAACGAACACCGGGGAGCTGTTTTTT. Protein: CASSLMGTTNTGELFF.

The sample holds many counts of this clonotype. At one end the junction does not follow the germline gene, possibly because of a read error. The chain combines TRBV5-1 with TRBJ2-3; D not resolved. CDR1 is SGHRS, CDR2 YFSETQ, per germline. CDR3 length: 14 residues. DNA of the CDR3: TGTGCCAGCAGCTTGGATCTCAGCACAGATACGCAGTATTTT. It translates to CASSLDLSTDTQYF.

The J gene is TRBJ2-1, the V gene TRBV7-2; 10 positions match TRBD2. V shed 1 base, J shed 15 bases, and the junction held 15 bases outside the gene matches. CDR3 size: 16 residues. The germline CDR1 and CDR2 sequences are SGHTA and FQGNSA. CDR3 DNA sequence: TGTGCCAGCAGCTTAGTCGGGATCCTAGCGGGGGACAACTCGTTCTTC. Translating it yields CASSLVGILAGDNSFF.

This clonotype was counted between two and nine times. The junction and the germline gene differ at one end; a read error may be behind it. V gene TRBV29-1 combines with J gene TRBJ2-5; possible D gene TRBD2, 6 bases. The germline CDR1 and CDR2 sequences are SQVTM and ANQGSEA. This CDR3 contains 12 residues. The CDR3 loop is CSAEGGQEAQYF. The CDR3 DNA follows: TGCAGCGCTGAAGGAGGGCAGGAGGCCCAGTACTTC.

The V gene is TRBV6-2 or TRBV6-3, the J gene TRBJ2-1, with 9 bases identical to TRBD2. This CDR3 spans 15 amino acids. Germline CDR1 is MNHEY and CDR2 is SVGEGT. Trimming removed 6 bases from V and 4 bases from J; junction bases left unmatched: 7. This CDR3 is CASRIAGDQYNEQFF. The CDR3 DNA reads TGTGCCAGCAGAATAGCGGGGGACCAATACAATGAGCAGTTCTTC.

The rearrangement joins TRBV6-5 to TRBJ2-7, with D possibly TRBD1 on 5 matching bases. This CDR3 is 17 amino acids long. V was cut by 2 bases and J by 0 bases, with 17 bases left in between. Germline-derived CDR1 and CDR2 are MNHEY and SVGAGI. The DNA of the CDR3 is TGTGCCAGCAGTTACAGGCAGGGTTCTGCTCCCTCCTACGAGCAGTACTTC. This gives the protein CASSYRQGSAPSYEQYF.

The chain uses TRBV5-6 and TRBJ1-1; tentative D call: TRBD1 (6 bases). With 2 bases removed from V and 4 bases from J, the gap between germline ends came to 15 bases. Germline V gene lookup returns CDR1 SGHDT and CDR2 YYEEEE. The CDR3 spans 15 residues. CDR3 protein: CASSFTGKGSTEAFF. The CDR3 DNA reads TGTGCCAGCAGCTTTACAGGGAAAGGCAGCACTGAAGCTTTCTTT.

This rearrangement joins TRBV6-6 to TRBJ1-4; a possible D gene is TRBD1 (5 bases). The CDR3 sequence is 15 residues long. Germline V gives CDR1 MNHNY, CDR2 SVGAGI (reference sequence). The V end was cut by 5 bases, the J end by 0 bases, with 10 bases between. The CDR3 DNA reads TGTGCCAGCAGTACTGGGGCTGCAACTAATGAAAAACTGTTTTTT. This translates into CASSTGAATNEKLFF.

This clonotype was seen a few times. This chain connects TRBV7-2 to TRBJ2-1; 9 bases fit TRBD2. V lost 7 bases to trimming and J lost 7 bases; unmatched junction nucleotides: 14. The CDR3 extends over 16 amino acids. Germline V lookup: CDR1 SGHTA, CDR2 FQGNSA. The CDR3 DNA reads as TGTGCCAGCACCTACCGCGGGGGGGCCGGCATAAATGAGCAGTTCTTC. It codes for CASTYRGGAGINEQFF.

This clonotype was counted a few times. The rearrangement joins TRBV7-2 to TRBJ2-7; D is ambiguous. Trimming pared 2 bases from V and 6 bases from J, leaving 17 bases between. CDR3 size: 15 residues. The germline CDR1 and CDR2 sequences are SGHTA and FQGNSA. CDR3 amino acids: CASSLPKGLRSEQYF. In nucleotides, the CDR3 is TGTGCCAGCAGCTTACCGAAAGGGCTTAGGAGCGAGCAGTACTTC.

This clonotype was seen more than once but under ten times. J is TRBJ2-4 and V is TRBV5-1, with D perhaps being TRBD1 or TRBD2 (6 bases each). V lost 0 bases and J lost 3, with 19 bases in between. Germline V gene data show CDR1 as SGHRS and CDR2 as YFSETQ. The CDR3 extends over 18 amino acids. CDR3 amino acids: CASSLGPYRGQDKNIQYF. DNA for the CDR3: TGCGCCAGCAGCTTGGGCCCTTATCGGGGGCAGGACAAAAACATTCAGTACTTC.

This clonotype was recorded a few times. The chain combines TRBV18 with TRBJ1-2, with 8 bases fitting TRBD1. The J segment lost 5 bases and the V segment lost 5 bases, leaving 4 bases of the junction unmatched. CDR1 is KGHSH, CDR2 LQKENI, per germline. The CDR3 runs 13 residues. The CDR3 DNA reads TGTGCCAGCTCAATGACAGGGGATTATGGCTACACCTTC. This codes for CASSMTGDYGYTF.